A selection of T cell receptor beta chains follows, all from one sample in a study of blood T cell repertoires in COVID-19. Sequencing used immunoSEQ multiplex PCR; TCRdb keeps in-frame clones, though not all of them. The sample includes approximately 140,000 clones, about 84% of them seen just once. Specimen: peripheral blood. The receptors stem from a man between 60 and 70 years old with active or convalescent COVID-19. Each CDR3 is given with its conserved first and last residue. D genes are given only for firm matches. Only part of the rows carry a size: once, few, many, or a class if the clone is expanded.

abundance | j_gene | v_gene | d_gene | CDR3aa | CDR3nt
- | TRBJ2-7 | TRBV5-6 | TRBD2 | CASSLPSGRAYYEQYF | TGTGCCAGCAGCTTGCCTAGCGGGAGGGCCTACTACGAGCAGTACTTC
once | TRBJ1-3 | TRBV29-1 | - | CSVQRGTGSGNTIYF | TGCAGCGTTCAAAGGGGCACAGGCTCTGGAAACACCATATATTTT
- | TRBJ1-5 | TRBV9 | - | CASSAGGQINQPQHF | TGTGCCAGCAGCGCCGGGGGTCAAATCAATCAGCCCCAGCATTTT
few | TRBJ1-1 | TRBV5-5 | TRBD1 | CASSALVRGRFDTEAFF | TGTGCCAGCAGCGCACTTGTCAGGGGGCGGTTTGACACTGAAGCTTTCTTT
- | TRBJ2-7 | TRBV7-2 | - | CASSLGTATLYYEQYF | TGTGCCAGCAGCTTAGGGACAGCTACCCTCTACTACGAGCAGTACTTC
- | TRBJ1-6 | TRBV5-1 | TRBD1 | CASSRGTGGNSPLHF | TGCGCCAGCAGTCGAGGGACAGGAGGTAATTCACCCCTCCACTTT
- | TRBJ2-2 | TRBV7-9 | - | CASRGFDGGELFF | TGTGCCAGTAGGGGCTTCGATGGCGGGGAGCTGTTTTTT
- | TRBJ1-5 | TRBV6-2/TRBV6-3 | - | CASSSVGGNQPQHF | TGTGCCAGCAGTTCGGTTGGAGGCAATCAGCCCCAGCATTTT
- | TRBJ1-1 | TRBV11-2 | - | CASSLGYEVTTEAFF | TGTGCCAGCAGCTTAGGGTACGAGGTAACCACTGAAGCTTTCTTT
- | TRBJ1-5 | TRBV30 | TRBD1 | CAWSEGTGNQPQHF | TGTGCCTGGAGTGAGGGGACAGGGAATCAGCCCCAGCATTTT
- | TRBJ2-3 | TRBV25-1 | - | CASSAEDTQYF | TGTGCCAGCAGTGCAGAAGATACGCAGTATTTT
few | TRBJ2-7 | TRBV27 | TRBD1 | CASSLSSTGFTYEQYF | TGTGCCAGCAGTTTATCGTCGACAGGGTTCACCTACGAGCAGTACTTC
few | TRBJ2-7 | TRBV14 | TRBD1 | CASSQPGTANYEQYF | TGTGCCAGCAGCCAGCCCGGGACAGCGAACTACGAGCAGTACTTC
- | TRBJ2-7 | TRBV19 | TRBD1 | CASSPRTGFVGEQYF | TGTGCCAGTAGTCCACGGACAGGGTTCGTGGGCGAGCAGTACTTC
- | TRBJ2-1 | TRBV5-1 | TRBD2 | CASSRGLAGYNEQFF | TGCGCCAGCTCAAGAGGACTAGCGGGTTACAATGAGCAGTTCTTC
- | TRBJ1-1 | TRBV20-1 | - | CSALDTEAFF | TGCAGTGCCCTCGACACTGAAGCTTTCTTT
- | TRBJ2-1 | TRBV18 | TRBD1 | CASSPDREAHEQFF | TGTGCCAGCTCACCGGACAGGGAAGCCCATGAGCAGTTCTTC
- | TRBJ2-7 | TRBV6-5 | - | CASSYSFARAYEQYF | TGTGCCAGCAGTTACTCGTTTGCCAGGGCCTACGAGCAGTACTTC
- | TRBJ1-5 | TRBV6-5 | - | CASSSLDQPQHF | TGTGCCAGCAGTTCTCTCGATCAGCCCCAGCATTTT
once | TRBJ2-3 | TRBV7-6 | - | CAAGTDTQYF | TGTGCCGCGGGGACAGATACGCAGTATTTT
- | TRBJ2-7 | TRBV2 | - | CASSSRQASFYEQYF | TGTGCCAGCAGTTCTCGACAGGCGTCCTTCTACGAGCAGTACTTC
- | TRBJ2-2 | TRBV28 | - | CASIDGSNTGELFF | TGTGCCAGCATTGACGGGTCGAACACCGGGGAGCTGTTTTTT
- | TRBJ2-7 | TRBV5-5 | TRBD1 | CASSWGGSTGGRVEQYF | TGTGCCAGCAGCTGGGGAGGGAGTACAGGGGGCAGGGTCGAGCAGTACTTC
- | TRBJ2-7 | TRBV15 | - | CATSRDLAGLGEQYF | TGTGCCACCAGCAGAGATCTTGCAGGGTTGGGCGAGCAGTACTTC
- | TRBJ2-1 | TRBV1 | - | CTSSQDVGGRPYNEQFF | TGCACCAGCAGCCAAGATGTCGGCGGGAGGCCGTACAATGAGCAGTTCTTC
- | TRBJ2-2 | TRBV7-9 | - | CASSLGWRYLTGELFF | TGTGCCAGCAGCTTAGGTTGGAGATATCTCACCGGGGAGCTGTTTTTT
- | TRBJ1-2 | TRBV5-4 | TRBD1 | CASSLGFGQEGYGYTF | TGTGCCAGCAGCTTGGGATTCGGACAGGAGGGATATGGCTACACCTTC
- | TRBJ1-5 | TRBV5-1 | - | CASSLGFPTGKDQPQHF | TGCGCCAGCAGCTTGGGGTTCCCTACGGGGAAGGATCAGCCCCAGCATTTT
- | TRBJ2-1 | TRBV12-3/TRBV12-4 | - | CASVRGSYNEQFF | TGTGCCAGCGTTCGAGGCTCCTACAATGAGCAGTTCTTC
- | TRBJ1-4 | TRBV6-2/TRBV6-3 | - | CASTPSATNEKLFF | TGTGCCAGCACCCCGTCGGCAACTAATGAAAAACTGTTTTTT
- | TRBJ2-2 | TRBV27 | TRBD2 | CASKRLAGGWTGELFF | TGTGCCAGCAAACGGCTAGCGGGAGGGTGGACCGGGGAGCTGTTTTTT
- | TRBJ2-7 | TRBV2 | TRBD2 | CASSGTSGTYEQYF | TGTGCCAGCAGTGGGACTAGCGGAACCTACGAGCAGTACTTC
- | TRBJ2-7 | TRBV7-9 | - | CARGRRTYEQYF | TGTGCCAGGGGGCGGAGAACCTACGAGCAGTACTTC
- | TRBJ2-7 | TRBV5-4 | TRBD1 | CASSLAGDRVREQYF | TGTGCCAGCAGCTTGGCCGGAGACAGGGTACGGGAGCAGTACTTC
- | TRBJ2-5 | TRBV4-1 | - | CASSQRGGEETQYF | TGCGCCAGCAGCCAGAGGGGCGGGGAAGAGACCCAGTACTTC
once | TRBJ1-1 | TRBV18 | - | CASSPATGSGTEAFF | TGTGCCAGCTCACCCGCTACAGGGTCGGGGACTGAAGCTTTCTTT
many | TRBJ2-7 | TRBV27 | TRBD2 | CASSLKGNYGGRAYEQYF | TGTGCCAGCAGTTTAAAAGGGAATTACGGCGGGAGGGCCTACGAGCAGTACTTC
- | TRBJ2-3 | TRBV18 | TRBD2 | CASSPAAGGTDTQYF | TGTGCCAGCTCCCCAGCGGCGGGGGGGACAGATACGCAGTATTTT
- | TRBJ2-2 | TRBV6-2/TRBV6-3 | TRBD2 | CASSKGLAGKGGELFF | TGTGCCAGCAGTAAGGGACTAGCGGGAAAAGGCGGGGAGCTGTTTTTT
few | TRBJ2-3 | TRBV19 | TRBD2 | CATHPGGFADTQYF | TGTGCCACCCATCCGGGAGGGTTCGCAGATACGCAGTATTTT
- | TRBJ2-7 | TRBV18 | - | CASSPETGTGEQYF | TGTGCCAGCTCACCAGAGACAGGGACTGGCGAGCAGTACTTC
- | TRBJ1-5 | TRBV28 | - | CASSLLKGPSLNQPQHF | TGTGCCAGCAGTCTACTTAAGGGGCCCTCTCTGAATCAGCCCCAGCATTTT
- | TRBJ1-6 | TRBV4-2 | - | CASSLPRGESPLHF | TGTGCCAGCAGCCTCCCCAGGGGAGAGTCACCCCTCCACTTT
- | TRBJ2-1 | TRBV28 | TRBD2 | CASLASGISYNEQFF | TGTGCCAGCCTGGCTAGCGGGATTTCCTACAATGAGCAGTTCTTC
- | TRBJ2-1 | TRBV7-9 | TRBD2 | CAGRPGGGPSNEQFF | TGTGCCGGACGCCCCGGGGGAGGGCCGTCCAATGAGCAGTTCTTC
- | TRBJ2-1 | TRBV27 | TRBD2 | CASSLRTSGSRDEQFF | TGTGCCAGCAGTTTGAGGACTAGCGGGAGTAGGGATGAGCAGTTCTTC
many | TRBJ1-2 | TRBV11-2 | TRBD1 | CASSPPYGAGGNYGYTF | TGTGCCAGCAGCCCACCTTATGGGGCAGGGGGTAACTATGGCTACACCTTC
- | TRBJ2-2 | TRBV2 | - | CASSEEGNGELFF | TGTGCCAGCAGTGAAGAGGGGAACGGGGAGCTGTTTTTT
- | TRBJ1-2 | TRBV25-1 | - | CASSETFGYTF | TGTGCCAGCAGTGAGACTTTCGGCTACACCTTC
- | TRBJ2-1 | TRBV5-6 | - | CASSLPAPGEQFF | TGTGCCAGCAGCTTGCCCGCCCCGGGGGAGCAGTTCTTC
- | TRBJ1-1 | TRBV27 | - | CASSLNRYNTEAFF | TGTGCCAGCAGTTTGAACAGGTATAACACTGAAGCTTTCTTT
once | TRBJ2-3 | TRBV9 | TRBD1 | CASSPTKGATGVSTDTQYF | TGTGCCAGCAGCCCAACCAAAGGGGCGACAGGGGTCAGCACAGATACGCAGTATTTT
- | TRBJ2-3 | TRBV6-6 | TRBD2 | CASSETSGSRDTQYF | TGTGCCAGCAGTGAGACTAGCGGGAGCCGAGATACGCAGTATTTT
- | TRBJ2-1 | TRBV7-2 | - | CASSLLRGYGNEQFF | TGTGCCAGCAGTCTTCTTAGGGGGTACGGCAATGAGCAGTTCTTC
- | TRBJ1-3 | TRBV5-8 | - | CASSRRQVSGNTIYF | TGTGCCAGCAGCCGACGACAGGTCTCTGGAAACACCATATATTTT
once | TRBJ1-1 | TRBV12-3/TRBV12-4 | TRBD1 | CASSLRQGGEAFF | TGTGCCAGCAGTTTAAGACAGGGGGGTGAAGCTTTCTTT
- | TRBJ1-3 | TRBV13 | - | CASSLPGNGNTIYF | TGTGCCAGCAGCTTACCCGGGAATGGAAACACCATATATTTT
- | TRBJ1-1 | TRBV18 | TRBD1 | CASSGTGGLNTEAFF | TGTGCCAGCTCCGGGACAGGGGGCCTGAACACTGAAGCTTTCTTT
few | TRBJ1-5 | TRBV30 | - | CAWSVRQPYSNQPQHF | TGTGCCTGGAGTGTACGACAGCCATATAGCAATCAGCCCCAGCATTTT
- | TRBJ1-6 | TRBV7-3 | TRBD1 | CASSLQGQNSPLHF | TGTGCCAGCAGCTTACAGGGACAGAATTCACCCCTCCACTTT